This entry lists 21 T cell receptor beta chains sequenced from one sample in a study of cytomegalovirus exposure and HLA in healthy donors. PCR was performed using 60 Vbeta and 13 Jbeta primers. Using immunoSEQ multiplex PCR, the repertoire was profiled, and TCRdb retains in-frame clones only, with some absent. In the table there are fewer than 350,000 clones, about 87% of which are singletons. Sample: PBMCs. Receptors were obtained from a woman aged 18-35 years in good health and CMV-seronegative.

The genes are TRBV5-6 and TRBJ2-7, with D possibly matching TRBD1 (7 bases). Germline CDR1 SGHDT, CDR2 YYEEEE. The CDR3 covers 15 residues. V was trimmed by 4 bases and J by 4 bases, leaving 18 bases between them. The CDR3 region is CASSPGDSIPYEQYF. For the CDR3, the DNA is TGTGCCAGCAGCCCGGGGGACAGCATACCTTACGAGCAGTACTTC.

The chain recombines TRBV27 with TRBJ1-5; D remains unclear. Trimming stripped 5 bases from V and 5 bases from J, with 19 bases between. This CDR3 is built from 16 residues. The germline CDR1 and CDR2 sequences are MNHEY and SMNVEV (reference sequence). This CDR3 reads CASSRRGYREDQPQHF. The CDR3 coding sequence is TGTGCCAGCAGTCGACGAGGGTATAGGGAGGATCAGCCCCAGCATTTT.

The chain joins TRBV11-2 to TRBJ1-3; possibly TRBD1 for D (6 bases). Germline assignment: CDR1 SGHAT and CDR2 FQNNGV. Trimming took off 5 bases at V and 2 bases at J, with 10 bases between the two ends. The CDR3 runs 14 residues. The CDR3 here is CASSPTGTGNTIYF. CDR3 DNA sequence: TGTGCCAGCAGCCCTACAGGGACTGGAAACACCATATATTTT.

The V and J genes are TRBV5-4 and TRBJ1-6; D might be TRBD1 (6 bases). The CDR3 contains 13 residues. Trimming stripped 4 bases from V and 8 bases from J, with 10 bases between. Germline V gives CDR1 SGHNT, CDR2 YYREEE (reference sequence). The CDR3: CASSDRQDSPLHF. The CDR3 nucleotides read TGTGCCAGCAGCGATCGACAGGATTCACCCCTCCACTTT.

This clone occurred once. The chain's CDR3 is CALTERGQGGEKLFF. Written as DNA, the CDR3 is TGTGCCTTAACAGAGAGGGGGCAGGGGGGTGAAAAACTGTTTTTT. The chain is built from TRBV10-3 and TRBJ1-4; TRBD1 matches at 7 bases. Germline CDR1 is ENHRY and CDR2 is SYGVKD. Trimming at V came to 11 bases and at J to 7 bases, leaving 16 bases not matched to a gene. This CDR3 comprises 15 residues.

This chain uses TRBV5-8 with TRBJ2-1, with 7 positions matching TRBD2. The germline V gene has CDR1 SGHTS and CDR2 YDEGEE. V dropped 2 bases and J dropped 0; count of bases not matched to a gene: 8. The CDR3 is 17 residues long. In nucleotides, the CDR3 is TGTGCCAGCAGCTTCATTCTGGGCGGGAGCTCCTACAATGAGCAGTTCTTC. Its protein is CASSFILGGSSYNEQFF. The whole variable domain, filled in from reference TRBV5-8 and TRBJ2-1, reads EAGVTQSPTHLIKTRGQQATLRCSPISGHTSVYWYQQALGLGLQFLLWYDEGEERNRGNFPPRFSGRQFPNYSSELNVNALELEDSALYLCASSFILGGSSYNEQFFGPGTRLTVL.

This clone showed up just once. The chain has TRBV2 and TRBJ1-1, with TRBD1 as a possible D gene (5 bases). Germline V gene lookup returns CDR1 SNHLY and CDR2 FYNNEI. The CDR3 loop spans 15 amino acids. V was trimmed by 3 bases and J by 7 bases, leaving 18 bases between them. The CDR3 is CASSDPSGEKVEAFF. The CDR3 DNA follows: TGTGCCAGCAGTGACCCCTCGGGGGAAAAGGTTGAAGCTTTCTTT.

The V and J genes are TRBV6-5 and TRBJ1-1; D remains ambiguous. The CDR3 runs 12 residues. Germline assignment: CDR1 MNHEY and CDR2 SVGAGI. V was clipped by 5 bases and J by 5 bases, with 9 bases between them. In DNA, the CDR3 is TGTGCCAGCAGTGCCGGGATAACTGAAGCTTTCTTT. This codes for CASSAGITEAFF.

The chain employs TRBV19 and TRBJ2-3; 9 bases map to TRBD1. J was trimmed by 3 bases and V by 3 bases; bases with no gene match: 1. Germline V gene data show CDR1 as LNHDA and CDR2 as SQIVND (reference sequence). The CDR3 contains 14 residues. The CDR3 region has the DNA TGTGCCAGTAGTATGGGACAGGGAACAGATACGCAGTATTTT. Translating it yields CASSMGQGTDTQYF.

This chain links TRBV2 with TRBJ2-1; 7 positions agree with TRBD1. The CDR3 totals 15 residues. Per germline, CDR1 SNHLY and CDR2 FYNNEI. After removal of 10 bases from V and 2 bases from J, the junction contained 11 bases not matched to a gene. For the CDR3, the DNA is TGTGCCACCTATCAGGGGGTCGGGACCTACAATGAGCAGTTCTTC. The encoded protein is CATYQGVGTYNEQFF.

The chain employs TRBV7-8 and TRBJ2-3; D is possibly TRBD1 (6 bases). The V end was cut by 7 bases, the J end by 3 bases, with 17 bases between. The CDR3 is 15 amino acids. CDR1 is SGHVS and CDR2 is FQNEAQ in the germline V gene. In DNA, the CDR3 is TGTGCCAGCACCTTCGCGGACAGAACGACAGATACGCAGTATTTT. Residues: CASTFADRTTDTQYF.

V is TRBV7-3 and J is TRBJ1-2; D may be TRBD1 (6 bases). This CDR3 has 14 amino acids. The ends were cut back, 2 bases at V and 4 bases at J, with 11 bases in the middle. CDR1 and CDR2 (germline): SGHTA, FQGTGA. CDR3 sequence: CASSLGDKPYGYTF. CDR3 in DNA: TGTGCCAGCAGCTTAGGGGACAAACCCTATGGCTACACCTTC.

A note on this clone: Different DNA sequences within this sample yield the same CDR3. The CDR3 coding sequence is TGCGCCAGCAGCTTAGGGGACAGTAACTCACCCCTCCACTTT. Its protein is CASSLGDSNSPLHF. This sequence joins TRBV5-1 and TRBJ1-6, with 7 bases identical to TRBD1. CDR1 and CDR2 from the germline V gene are SGHRS and YFSETQ. This CDR3 region has 14 residues. The V segment lost 2 bases and the J segment 10 bases; nucleotides outside the gene matches: 6.

This chain joins TRBV11-2 and TRBJ2-5, with TRBD2 identical over 7 bases. The junction had 9 bases not matched to a gene; V was cut back by 1 base and J by 1 base. Germline CDR1 SGHAT, CDR2 FQNNGV. The CDR3 runs to 17 residues. The CDR3 region is CASSLVLGGYPQETQYF. The CDR3 nucleotides read TGTGCCAGCAGCTTAGTATTGGGGGGGTACCCCCAAGAGACCCAGTACTTC.

The chain recombines TRBV18 with TRBJ2-2, with a tentative D call TRBD1 (5 bases). CDR3 size: 13 residues. CDR1 KGHSH and CDR2 LQKENI come from the germline V gene. The V end was cut by 3 bases, the J end by 6 bases, with 8 bases between. The CDR3 DNA is TGTGCCAGCTCACCCCAGACAGCCGGGGAGCTGTTTTTT. Its protein product is CASSPQTAGELFF.

Here the CDR3 DNA reads TGTGCCAGCAGAGAAGCGGGTGAGCAGTTCTTC. It specifies CASREAGEQFF. This rearrangement joins TRBV5-4 to TRBJ2-1; D may be TRBD2 (6 bases). Trimming took 5 bases from V and 9 from J, leaving 9 bases between them. The CDR3 is made up of 11 amino acids. Germline V gene sequence: CDR1 SGHNT, CDR2 YYREEE (reference sequence).

The chain couples TRBV6-5 to TRBJ2-4, with no clear D. The CDR3 extends over 14 amino acids. Looked up from germline, CDR1 is MNHEY and CDR2 is SVGAGI. Trimming left V 3 bases short and J 2 bases short, with 8 bases between. CDR3 amino acids: CASSYILTKNIQYF. CDR3 sequence (DNA): TGTGCCAGCAGTTATATCTTAACCAAAAACATTCAGTACTTC.

The rearrangement links TRBV6-5 to TRBJ1-5; 9 bases are shared with TRBD1. The CDR3 length is 15 residues. Germline loops: CDR1 MNHEY, CDR2 SVGAGI. Losses at the gene ends were 6 bases for V and 4 bases for J; bases not matched to a gene: 7. CDR3 nucleotides: TGTGCCAGCAGCTCGTCCGGGACAGGGAATCAGCCCCAGCATTTT. The encoded protein is CASSSSGTGNQPQHF.

This chain joins TRBV10-3 and TRBJ1-2, with 11 bases lining up with TRBD1. Unmatched junction bases numbered 5, after V lost 4 bases and J lost 4 bases. CDR3 length: 15 residues. The germline CDR1 and CDR2 sequences are ENHRY and SYGVKD. The CDR3 protein is CAISGPGQGAYGYTF. CDR3 nucleotides: TGTGCCATCAGTGGACCTGGACAGGGGGCCTATGGCTACACCTTC.

The sample holds one count of this clone. V and J are TRBV30 and TRBJ1-5, with 9 bases fitting TRBD1. The V gene end was trimmed by 2 bases and the J gene end by 4 bases; junction bases not matched to a gene: 12. Germline lookup yields CDR1 GTSNPN and CDR2 SVGIG (reference sequence). The CDR3 consists of 17 residues. The chain's CDR3 is CAWSLARGTGPNQPQHF. The CDR3 DNA is TGTGCCTGGAGTTTGGCGAGGGGGACAGGGCCTAATCAGCCCCAGCATTTT.

CDR3 sequence (DNA): TGTGCCTGGAAACCCGGTTCTAGCACAGATACGCAGTATTTT. This translates into CAWKPGSSTDTQYF. The J gene is TRBJ2-3, the V gene TRBV30, with D unclear. V was trimmed by 4 bases and J by 0 bases, leaving 11 bases between them. Germline CDR1 reads GTSNPN; CDR2 reads SVGIG (reference sequence). The CDR3 sequence is 14 residues long.